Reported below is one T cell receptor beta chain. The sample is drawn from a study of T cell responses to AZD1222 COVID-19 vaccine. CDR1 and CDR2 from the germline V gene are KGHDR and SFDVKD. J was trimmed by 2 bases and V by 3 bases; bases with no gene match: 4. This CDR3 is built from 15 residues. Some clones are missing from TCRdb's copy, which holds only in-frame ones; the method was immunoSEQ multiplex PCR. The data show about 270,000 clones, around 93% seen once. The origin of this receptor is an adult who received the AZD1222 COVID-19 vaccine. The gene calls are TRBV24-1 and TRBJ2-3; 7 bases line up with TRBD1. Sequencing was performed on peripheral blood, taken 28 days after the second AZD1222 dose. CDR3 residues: CATSDHRGYTDTQYF. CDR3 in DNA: TGTGCCACCAGTGATCACAGGGGTTACACAGATACGCAGTATTTT.